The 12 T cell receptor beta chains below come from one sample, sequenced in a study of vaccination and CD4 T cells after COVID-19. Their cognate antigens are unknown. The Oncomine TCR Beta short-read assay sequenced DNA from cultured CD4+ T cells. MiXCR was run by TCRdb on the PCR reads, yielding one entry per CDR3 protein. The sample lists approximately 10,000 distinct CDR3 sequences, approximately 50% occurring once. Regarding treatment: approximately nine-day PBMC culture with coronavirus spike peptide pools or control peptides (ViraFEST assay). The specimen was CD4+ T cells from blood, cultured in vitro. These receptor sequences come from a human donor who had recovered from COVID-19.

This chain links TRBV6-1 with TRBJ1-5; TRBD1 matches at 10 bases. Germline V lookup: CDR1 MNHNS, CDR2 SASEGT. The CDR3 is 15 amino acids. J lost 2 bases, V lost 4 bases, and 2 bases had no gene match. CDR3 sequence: CASSAGTGGNQPQHF. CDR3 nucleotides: TGTGCCAGCAGTGCCGGGACAGGGGGCAATCAGCCCCAGCATTTT.

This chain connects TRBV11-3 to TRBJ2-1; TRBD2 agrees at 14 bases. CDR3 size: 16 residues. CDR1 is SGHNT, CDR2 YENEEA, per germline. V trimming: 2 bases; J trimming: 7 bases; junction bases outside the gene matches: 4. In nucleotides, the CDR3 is TGTGCCAGCAGCTTACGACTAGCGGGGGGGCCTAATGAGCAGTTCTTC. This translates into CASSLRLAGGPNEQFF.

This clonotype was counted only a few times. CDR3 bases: TGTGCCACCAGTGATCAAGGACAGGGAATGAACACCGGGGAGCTGTTTTTT. Residues: CATSDQGQGMNTGELFF. The rearrangement joins TRBV24-1 to TRBJ2-2; 8 bases are a match to TRBD1. The CDR3 has 17 amino acids. The V gene's germline CDR1 is KGHDR and CDR2 SFDVKD. Trimming removed 3 bases from V and 1 base from J; junction bases left unmatched: 6.

The CDR3 DNA reads as TGTGCCAGCAGCCGTCCCCCGGAGGTCCGTTCTGAGCAGTTCTTC. Translation: CASSRPPEVRSEQFF. J is TRBJ2-1 and V is TRBV27; D perhaps matches TRBD2 (5 bases). In germline, CDR1 is MNHEY, CDR2 SMNVEV (reference sequence). The CDR3 loop spans 15 amino acids. The V end was cut by 6 bases, the J end by 9 bases, with 21 bases between.

As DNA, the CDR3 is TGTGCCAGCAGTCTGGGGGGCTCTGGAAACACCATATATTTT. It specifies CASSLGGSGNTIYF. This chain uses TRBV27 with TRBJ1-3, with D maybe TRBD1 (5 bases). Per the germline V gene, CDR1 is MNHEY and CDR2 is SMNVEV (reference sequence). This CDR3 spans 14 amino acids. Trimming stripped 5 bases from V and 0 bases from J, with 8 bases between.

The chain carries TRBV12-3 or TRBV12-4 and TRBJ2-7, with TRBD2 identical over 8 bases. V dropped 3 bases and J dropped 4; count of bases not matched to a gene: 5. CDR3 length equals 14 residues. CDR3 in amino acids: CASSFLGGGYEQYF. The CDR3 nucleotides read TGTGCCAGCAGTTTCCTCGGGGGGGGTTACGAGCAGTACTTC.

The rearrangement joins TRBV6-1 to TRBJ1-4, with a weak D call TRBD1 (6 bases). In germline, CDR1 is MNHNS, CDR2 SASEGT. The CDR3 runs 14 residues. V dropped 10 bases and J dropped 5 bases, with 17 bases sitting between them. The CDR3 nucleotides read TGTGCCACCAGGGAACAGGGATGGAATGAAAAACTGTTTTTT. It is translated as CATREQGWNEKLFF.

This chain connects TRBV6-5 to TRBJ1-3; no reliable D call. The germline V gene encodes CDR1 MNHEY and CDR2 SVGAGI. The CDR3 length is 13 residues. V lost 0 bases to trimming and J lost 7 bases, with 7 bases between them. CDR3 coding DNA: TGTGCCAGCAGTTACTCGATGAGCAACACCATATATTTT. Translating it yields CASSYSMSNTIYF.

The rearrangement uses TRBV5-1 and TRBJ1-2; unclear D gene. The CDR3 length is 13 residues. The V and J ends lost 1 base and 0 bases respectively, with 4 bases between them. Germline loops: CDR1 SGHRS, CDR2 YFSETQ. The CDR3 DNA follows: TGCGCCAGCAGCTTGAGTCCTAACTATGGCTACACCTTC. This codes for CASSLSPNYGYTF.

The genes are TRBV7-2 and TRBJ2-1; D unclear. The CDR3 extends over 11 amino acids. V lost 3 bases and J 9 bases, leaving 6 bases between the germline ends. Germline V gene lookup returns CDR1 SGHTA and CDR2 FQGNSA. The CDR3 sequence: CASSFSLEQFF. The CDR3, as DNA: TGTGCCAGCAGCTTCTCCCTTGAGCAGTTCTTC.

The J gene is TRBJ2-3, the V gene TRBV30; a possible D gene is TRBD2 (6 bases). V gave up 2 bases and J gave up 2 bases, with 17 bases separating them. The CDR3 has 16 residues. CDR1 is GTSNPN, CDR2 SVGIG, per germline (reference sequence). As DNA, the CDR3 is TGTGCCTGGAGTAAGGGTACTAGCAGGCCCACAGATACGCAGTATTTT. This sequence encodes CAWSKGTSRPTDTQYF.

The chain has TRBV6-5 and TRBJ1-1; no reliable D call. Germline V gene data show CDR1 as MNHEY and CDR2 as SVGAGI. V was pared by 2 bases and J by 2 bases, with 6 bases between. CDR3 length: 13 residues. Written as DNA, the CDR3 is TGTGCCAGCAGTTACACCAGAAACACTGAAGCTTTCTTT. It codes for CASSYTRNTEAFF.